The 3 T cell receptor beta chains in this list originate from one sample, sequenced in a study of blood T cell repertoires in COVID-19 (dated by TCRdb to about 2020). Libraries were constructed by the immunoSEQ multiplex PCR assay. Not all clones reach the TCRdb copy of this immuneACCESS table, which keeps in-frame sequences only. Checked studies attribute under half of the gap to unresolved V genes and leave the rest unexplained. For this sample there are roughly 200,000 clones; around 84% appear just once. Almost 5% of the sample belongs to the ten largest clones. Sequenced material: peripheral blood. The source is a woman older than 75 with acute or convalescent COVID-19.

In its sample, this clone was seen once. This sequence joins TRBV7-2 and TRBJ1-5, with a possible D match to TRBD1 (6 bases). V shed 1 base and J shed 5 bases, with 12 bases lying between them. The CDR3 covers 15 residues. Germline assignment: CDR1 SGHTA and CDR2 FQGNSA. CDR3 DNA: TGTGCCAGCAGCTTAGTTTTGGGGGCCTATCAGCCCCAGCATTTT. Its protein is CASSLVLGAYQPQHF.

V is TRBV12-3 or TRBV12-4 and J is TRBJ1-2; perhaps TRBD1 as D (5 bases). The V end was cut by 6 bases, the J end by 8 bases, with 13 bases between. This CDR3 has 12 amino acids. The CDR3 protein is CASSGMGGGYTF. The DNA of the CDR3 is TGTGCCAGCAGCGGGATGGGGGGGGGCTACACCTTC.

This clone has a single count. The chain links TRBV6-2 or TRBV6-3 to TRBJ1-6; no reliable D call. Between the trimmed V and J ends, which lost 2 bases and 10 bases, there was a span of 9 bases. The CDR3 has 13 residues. The germline V gene has CDR1 MNHEY and CDR2 SVGEGT. The chain's CDR3 is CASSYGPASPLHF. CDR3 DNA sequence: TGTGCCAGCAGTTACGGGCCCGCCTCACCCCTCCACTTT.